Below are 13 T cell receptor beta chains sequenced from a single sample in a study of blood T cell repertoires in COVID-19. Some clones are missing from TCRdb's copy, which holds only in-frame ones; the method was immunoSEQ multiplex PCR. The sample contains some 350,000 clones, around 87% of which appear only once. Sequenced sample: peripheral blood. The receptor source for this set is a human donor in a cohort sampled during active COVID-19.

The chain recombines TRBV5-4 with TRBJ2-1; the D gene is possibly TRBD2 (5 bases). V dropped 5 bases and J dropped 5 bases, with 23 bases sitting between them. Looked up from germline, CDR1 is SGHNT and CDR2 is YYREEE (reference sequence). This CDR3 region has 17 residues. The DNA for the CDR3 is TGTGCCAGCAGTCCCTGGTTAACGGGGTCGGGAAACAATGAGCAGTTCTTC. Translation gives CASSPWLTGSGNNEQFF.

CDR3 protein: CASSLDPTGYSNYGYTF. CDR3 sequence (DNA): TGTGCCAGCAGCTTAGATCCGACAGGGTATTCTAACTATGGCTACACCTTC. This rearrangement joins TRBV11-2 to TRBJ1-2, with 7 bases fitting TRBD1. This CDR3 contains 17 residues. Germline loops: CDR1 SGHAT, CDR2 FQNNGV. The V segment lost 0 bases and the J segment 0 bases; nucleotides outside the gene matches: 7.

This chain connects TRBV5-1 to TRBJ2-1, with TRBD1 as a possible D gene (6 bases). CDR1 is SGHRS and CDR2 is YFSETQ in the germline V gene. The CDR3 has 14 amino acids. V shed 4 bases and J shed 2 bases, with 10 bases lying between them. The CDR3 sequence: CASSAGQTYNEQFF. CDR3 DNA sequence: TGCGCCAGCAGCGCTGGACAGACCTACAATGAGCAGTTCTTC.

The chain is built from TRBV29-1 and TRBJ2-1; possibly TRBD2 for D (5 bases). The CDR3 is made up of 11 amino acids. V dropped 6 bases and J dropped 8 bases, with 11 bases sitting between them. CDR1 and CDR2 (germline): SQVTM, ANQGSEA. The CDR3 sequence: CSVPLADEQFF. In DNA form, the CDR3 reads TGCAGCGTCCCGCTAGCCGATGAGCAGTTCTTC.

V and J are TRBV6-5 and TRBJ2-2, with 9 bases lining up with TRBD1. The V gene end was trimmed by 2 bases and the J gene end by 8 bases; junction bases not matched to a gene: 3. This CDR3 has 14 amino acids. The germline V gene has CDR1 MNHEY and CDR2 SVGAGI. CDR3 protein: CASSYGTGKGELFF. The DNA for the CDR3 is TGTGCCAGCAGTTACGGGACAGGGAAAGGGGAGCTGTTTTTT.

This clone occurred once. The CDR3 nucleotides are TGTGCCAGCAGTGAAGCGCGGGATTATGGCTACACCTTC. It is translated as CASSEARDYGYTF. This rearrangement joins TRBV6-1 to TRBJ1-2; no clear D. V shed 0 bases and J shed 5 bases, with 7 bases lying between them. The germline gives CDR1 MNHNS, CDR2 SASEGT. This CDR3 is built from 13 residues.

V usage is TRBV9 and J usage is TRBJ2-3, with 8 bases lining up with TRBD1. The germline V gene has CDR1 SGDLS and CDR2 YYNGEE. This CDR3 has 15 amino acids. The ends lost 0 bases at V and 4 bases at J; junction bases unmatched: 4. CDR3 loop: CASSVDWDRSDTQYF. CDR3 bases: TGTGCCAGCAGCGTAGATTGGGACAGGTCAGATACGCAGTATTTT. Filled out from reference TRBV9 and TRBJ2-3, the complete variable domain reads DSGVTQTPKHLITATGQRVTLRCSPRSGDLSVYWYQQSLDQGLQFLIQYYNGEERAKGNILERFSAQQFPDLHSELNLSSLELGDSALYFCASSVDWDRSDTQYFGPGTRLTVL.

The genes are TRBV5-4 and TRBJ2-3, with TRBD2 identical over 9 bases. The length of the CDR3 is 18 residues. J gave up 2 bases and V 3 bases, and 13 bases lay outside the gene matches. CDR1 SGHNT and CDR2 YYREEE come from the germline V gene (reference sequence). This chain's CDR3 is CASSSRGGVAGDTDTQYF. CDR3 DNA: TGTGCCAGCAGCTCCCGCGGGGGGGTAGCGGGAGACACAGATACGCAGTATTTT.

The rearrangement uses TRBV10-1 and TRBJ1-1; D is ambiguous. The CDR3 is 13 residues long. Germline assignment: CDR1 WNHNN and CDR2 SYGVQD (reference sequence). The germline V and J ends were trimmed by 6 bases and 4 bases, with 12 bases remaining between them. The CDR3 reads CASRSGKSTEAFF. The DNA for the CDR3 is TGCGCCAGCAGATCCGGTAAGAGCACTGAAGCTTTCTTT.

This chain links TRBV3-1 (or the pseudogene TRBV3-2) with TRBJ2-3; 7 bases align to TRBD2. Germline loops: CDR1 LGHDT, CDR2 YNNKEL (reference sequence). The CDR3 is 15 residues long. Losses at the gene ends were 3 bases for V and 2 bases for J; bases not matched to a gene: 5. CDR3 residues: CASSQGREHTDTQYF. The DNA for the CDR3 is TGTGCCAGCAGCCAGGGGCGGGAGCACACAGATACGCAGTATTTT.

The CDR3 protein is CSVPGLYEQYF. The CDR3 DNA is TGCAGCGTTCCGGGACTCTACGAGCAGTACTTC. V gene TRBV29-1 combines with J gene TRBJ2-7; tentatively, D is TRBD2 (6 bases). Germline CDR1 SQVTM, CDR2 ANQGSEA. With 5 bases removed from V and 3 bases from J, the gap between germline ends came to 8 bases. The CDR3 contains 11 residues.

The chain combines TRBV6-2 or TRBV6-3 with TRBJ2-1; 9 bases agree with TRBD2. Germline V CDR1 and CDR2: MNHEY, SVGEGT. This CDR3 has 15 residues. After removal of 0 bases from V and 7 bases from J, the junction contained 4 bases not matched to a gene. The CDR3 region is CASSYSGLALNEQFF. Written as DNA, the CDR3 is TGTGCCAGCAGTTACTCGGGACTAGCCTTGAATGAGCAGTTCTTC.

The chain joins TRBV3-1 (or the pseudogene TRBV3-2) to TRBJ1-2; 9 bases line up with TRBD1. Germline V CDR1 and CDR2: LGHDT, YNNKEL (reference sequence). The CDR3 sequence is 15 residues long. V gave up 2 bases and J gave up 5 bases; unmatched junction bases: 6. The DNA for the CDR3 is TGTGCCAGCAGCCAAAACTTGGGGACAGGGTATGGCTACACCTTC. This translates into CASSQNLGTGYGYTF.